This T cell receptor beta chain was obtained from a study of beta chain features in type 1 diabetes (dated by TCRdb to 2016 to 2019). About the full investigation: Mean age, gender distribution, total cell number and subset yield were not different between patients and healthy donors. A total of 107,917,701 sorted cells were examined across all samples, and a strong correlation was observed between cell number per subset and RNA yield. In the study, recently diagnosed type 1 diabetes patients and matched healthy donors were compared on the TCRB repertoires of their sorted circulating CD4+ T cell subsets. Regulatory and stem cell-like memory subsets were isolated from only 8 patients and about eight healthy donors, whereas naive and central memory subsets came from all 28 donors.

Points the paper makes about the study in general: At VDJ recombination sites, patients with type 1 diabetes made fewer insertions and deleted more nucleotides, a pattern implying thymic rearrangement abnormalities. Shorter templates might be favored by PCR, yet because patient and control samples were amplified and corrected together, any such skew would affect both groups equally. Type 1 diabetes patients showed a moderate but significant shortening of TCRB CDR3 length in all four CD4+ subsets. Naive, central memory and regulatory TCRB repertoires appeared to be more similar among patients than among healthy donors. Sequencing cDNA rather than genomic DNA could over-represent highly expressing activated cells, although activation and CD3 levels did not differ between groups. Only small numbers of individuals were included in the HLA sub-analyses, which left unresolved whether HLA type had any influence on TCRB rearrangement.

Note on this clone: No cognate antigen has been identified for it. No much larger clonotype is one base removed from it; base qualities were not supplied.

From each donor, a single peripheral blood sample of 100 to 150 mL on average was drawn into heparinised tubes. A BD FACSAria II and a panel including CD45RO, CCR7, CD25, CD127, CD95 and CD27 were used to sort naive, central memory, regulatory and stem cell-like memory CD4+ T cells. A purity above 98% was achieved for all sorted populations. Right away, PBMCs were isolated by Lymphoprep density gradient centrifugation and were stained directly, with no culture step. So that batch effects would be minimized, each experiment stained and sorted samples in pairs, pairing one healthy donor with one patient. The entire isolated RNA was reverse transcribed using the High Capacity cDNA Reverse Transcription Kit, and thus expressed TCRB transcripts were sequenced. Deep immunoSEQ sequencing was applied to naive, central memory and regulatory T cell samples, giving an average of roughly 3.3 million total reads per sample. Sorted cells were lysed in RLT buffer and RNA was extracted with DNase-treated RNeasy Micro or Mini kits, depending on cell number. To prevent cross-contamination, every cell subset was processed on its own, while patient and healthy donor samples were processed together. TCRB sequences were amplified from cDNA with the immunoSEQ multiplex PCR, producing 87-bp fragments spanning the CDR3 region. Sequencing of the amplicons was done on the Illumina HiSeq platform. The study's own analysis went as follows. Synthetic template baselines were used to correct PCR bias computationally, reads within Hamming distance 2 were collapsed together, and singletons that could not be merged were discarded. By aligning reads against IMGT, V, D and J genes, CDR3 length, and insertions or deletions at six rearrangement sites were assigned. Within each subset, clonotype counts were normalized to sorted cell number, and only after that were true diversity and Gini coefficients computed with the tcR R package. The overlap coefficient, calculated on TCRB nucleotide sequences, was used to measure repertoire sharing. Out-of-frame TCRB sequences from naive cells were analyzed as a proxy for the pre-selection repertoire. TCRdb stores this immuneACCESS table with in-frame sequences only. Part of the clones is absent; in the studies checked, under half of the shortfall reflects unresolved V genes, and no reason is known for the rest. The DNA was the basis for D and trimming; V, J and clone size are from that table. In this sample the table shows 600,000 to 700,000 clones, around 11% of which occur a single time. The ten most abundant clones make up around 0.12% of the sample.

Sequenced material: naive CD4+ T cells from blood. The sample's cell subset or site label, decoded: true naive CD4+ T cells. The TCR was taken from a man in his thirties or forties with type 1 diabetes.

The CDR3 reads CASSPLLGELFF. The nucleotide sequence is TGCGCCAGCAGCCCTCTGTTGGGGGAGCTGTTTTTT. Recombination linked TRBV5-1 to TRBJ2-2, with the D gene too uncertain to name. The germline V gene gives CDR1 as SGHRS and CDR2 as YFSETQ. The CDR3 numbers 12 residues from cysteine through phenylalanine. Just the 36-base CDR3 DNA is kept, in frame starting at base 1. V and J lose 4 bases and 8 bases, and a span of 9 bases separates them.